What follows describes a single TCR beta chain. Its specificity is not known. CDR1 SEHNR and CDR2 FQNEAQ come from the germline V gene (reference sequence). The CDR3 is 14 residues long. Unmatched junction bases numbered 7, after V lost 5 bases and J lost 5 bases. Unsorted PBMC DNA was run through sequencing on ten immunoSEQ deep assay plates. How the authors handled the data: Filtering of immunoSEQ junctional sequences could not match full-length read filtering. Sequencing used immunoSEQ multiplex PCR; TCRdb keeps in-frame clones, though not all of them. The D gene and trimming were derived from the DNA, and the V and J assignments and clone size from that table. The data hold around 500,000 clones, with roughly 77% observed a single time. This sample is part of a study of shared clonotypes between healthy human individuals. Regarding the study as a whole: Clonotype sharing levels among donors were expected to vary with sequencing depth.

Caucasian adults residing in Nashville, Tennessee made up all the donors. The chain uses TRBV7-9 and TRBJ2-7; 9 bases map to TRBD2. The TCR originated in a woman aged 40 to 50 in good health. Some clones in this sample may be carry-over from other donors' samples. Input material: PBMCs. The CDR3 here is CASSHSGSINEQYF. In DNA form, the CDR3 reads TGTGCCAGCAGCCATAGCGGGAGTATCAACGAGCAGTACTTC.